The following is a T cell receptor (beta chain) sequence with its context. The antigen remains unidentified. The sample belongs to a study of radiotherapy plus CTLA-4 blockade in lung cancer. Study-wide context: Disease control reached approximately 30%, with objective responses in 15% to 20%.

Alongside CTLA-4 blockade with ipilimumab, patients with chemo-refractory metastatic non-small-cell lung cancer received focal radiation. Study-wide findings and caveats: Expansion in blood of tumor-derived TCR clones was seen after radiotherapy plus ipilimumab.

TCRdb keeps only in-frame clones here, not all; method: immunoSEQ multiplex PCR. The sample comprises over 45,000 clones, 70% to 85% of which are singletons, and 16% rests with the top ten. The CDR3 has 13 amino acids. CDR1 and CDR2 (germline): GTSNPN, SVGIG (reference sequence). V lost 3 bases, J lost 7 bases, and 5 bases stayed unmatched. The sequencing here drew on peripheral blood, taken from a patient treated with radiotherapy plus ipilimumab. The V call is TRBV30, the J call TRBJ1-3, with 8 bases identical to TRBD1. The sequence was collected from a human donor with non-small cell lung cancer who had a complete response to radiotherapy plus ipilimumab. The CDR3 reads CAWSGQGDNTIYF. The CDR3 nucleotides read TGTGCCTGGAGCGGACAGGGAGATAACACCATATATTTT.